This T cell receptor beta chain was sequenced for a study of T cell responses to AZD1222 COVID-19 vaccine. Measured with immunoSEQ multiplex PCR; TCRdb has only the in-frame clones, and not every one. The sample includes some 200,000 clones, approximately 93% of them seen just once. Study observations and caveats: Following two doses of AZD1222, Spike-specific TCR breadth and depth rose. Most donors were white British, females outnumbered males, and clonal diversity was possibly underestimated.

As regards this clone: Its specificity is not known.

This CDR3 contains 15 residues. The junction had 12 bases not matched to a gene; V was cut back by 5 bases and J by 10 bases. Germline values: CDR1 GTSNPN, CDR2 SVGIG (reference sequence). The chain joins TRBV30 to TRBJ2-1; 12 nucleotides line up with TRBD1. The specimen comprised peripheral blood, sampled 28 days after the second AZD1222 dose. This clonotype was obtained from an adult who received the AZD1222 COVID-19 vaccine. CDR3 bases: TGTGCCTGGTCCTCCTTGGGACAGGGGGCGAAGGAGCAGTTCTTC. This encodes CAWSSLGQGAKEQFF.